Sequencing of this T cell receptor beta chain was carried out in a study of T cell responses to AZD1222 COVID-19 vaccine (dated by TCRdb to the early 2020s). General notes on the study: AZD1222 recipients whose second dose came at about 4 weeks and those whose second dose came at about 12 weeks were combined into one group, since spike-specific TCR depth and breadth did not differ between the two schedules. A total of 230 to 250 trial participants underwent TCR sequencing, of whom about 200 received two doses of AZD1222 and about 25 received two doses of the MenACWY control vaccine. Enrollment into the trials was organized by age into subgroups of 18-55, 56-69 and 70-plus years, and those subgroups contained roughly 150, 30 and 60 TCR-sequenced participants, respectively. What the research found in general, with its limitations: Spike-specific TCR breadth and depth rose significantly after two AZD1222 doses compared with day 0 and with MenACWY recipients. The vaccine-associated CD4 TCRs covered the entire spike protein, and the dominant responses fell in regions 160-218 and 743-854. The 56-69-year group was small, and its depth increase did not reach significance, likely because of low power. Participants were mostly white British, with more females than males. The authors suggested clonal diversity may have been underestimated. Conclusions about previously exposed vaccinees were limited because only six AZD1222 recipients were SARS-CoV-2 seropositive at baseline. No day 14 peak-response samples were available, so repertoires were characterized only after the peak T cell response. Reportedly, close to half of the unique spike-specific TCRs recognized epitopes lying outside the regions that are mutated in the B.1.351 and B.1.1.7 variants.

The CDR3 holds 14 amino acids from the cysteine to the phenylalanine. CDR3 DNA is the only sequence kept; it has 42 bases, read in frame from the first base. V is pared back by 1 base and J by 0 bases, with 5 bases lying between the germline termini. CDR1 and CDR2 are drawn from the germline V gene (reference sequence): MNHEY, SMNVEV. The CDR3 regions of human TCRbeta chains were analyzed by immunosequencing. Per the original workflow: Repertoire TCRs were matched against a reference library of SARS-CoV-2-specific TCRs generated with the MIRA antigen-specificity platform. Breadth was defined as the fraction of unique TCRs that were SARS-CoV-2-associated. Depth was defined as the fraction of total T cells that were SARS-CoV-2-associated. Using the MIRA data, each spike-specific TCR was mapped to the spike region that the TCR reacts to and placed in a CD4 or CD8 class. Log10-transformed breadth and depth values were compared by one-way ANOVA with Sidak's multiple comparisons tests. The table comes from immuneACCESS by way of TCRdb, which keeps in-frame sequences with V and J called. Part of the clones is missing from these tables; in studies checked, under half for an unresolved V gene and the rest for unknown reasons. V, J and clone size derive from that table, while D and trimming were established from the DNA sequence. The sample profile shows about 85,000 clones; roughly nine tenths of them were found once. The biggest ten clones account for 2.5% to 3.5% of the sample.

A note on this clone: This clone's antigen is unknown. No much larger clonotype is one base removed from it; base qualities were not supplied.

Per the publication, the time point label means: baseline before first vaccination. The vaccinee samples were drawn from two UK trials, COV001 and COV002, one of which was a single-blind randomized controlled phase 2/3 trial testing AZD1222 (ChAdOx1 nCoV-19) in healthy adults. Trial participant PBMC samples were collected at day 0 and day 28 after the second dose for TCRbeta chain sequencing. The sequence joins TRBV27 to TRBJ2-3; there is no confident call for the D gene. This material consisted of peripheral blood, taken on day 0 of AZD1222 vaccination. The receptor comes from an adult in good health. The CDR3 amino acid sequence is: CASSLFTSTDTQYF. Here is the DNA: TGTGCCAGCAGTTTATTTACGAGCACAGATACGCAGTATTTT.